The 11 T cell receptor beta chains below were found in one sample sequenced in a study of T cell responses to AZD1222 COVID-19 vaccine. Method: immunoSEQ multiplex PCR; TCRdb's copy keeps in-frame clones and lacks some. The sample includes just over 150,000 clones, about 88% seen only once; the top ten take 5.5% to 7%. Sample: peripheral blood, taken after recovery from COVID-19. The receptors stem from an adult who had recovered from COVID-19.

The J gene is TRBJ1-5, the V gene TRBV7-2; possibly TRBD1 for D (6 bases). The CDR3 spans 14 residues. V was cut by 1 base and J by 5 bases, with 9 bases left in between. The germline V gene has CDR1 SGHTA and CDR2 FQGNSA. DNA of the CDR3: TGTGCCAGCAGCTTAGGGGGGCGGGATCAGCCCCAGCATTTT. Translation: CASSLGGRDQPQHF.

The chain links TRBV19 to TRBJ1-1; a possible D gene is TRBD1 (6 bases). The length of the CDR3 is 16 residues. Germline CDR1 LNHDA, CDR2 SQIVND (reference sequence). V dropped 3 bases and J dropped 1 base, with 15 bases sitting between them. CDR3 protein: CASSMSGGGRNTEAFF. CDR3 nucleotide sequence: TGTGCCAGTAGTATGAGCGGTGGGGGGCGGAACACTGAAGCTTTCTTT.

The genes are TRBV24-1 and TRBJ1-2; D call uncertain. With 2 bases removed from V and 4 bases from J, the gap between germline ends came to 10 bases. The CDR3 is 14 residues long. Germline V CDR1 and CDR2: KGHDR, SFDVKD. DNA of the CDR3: TGTGCCACCAGTGATTCCGGGATATCCTATGGCTACACCTTC. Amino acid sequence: CATSDSGISYGYTF.

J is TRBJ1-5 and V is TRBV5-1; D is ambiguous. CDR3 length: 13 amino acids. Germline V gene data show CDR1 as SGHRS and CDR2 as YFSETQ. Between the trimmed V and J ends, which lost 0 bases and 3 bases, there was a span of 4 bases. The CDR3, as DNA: TGCGCCAGCAGCTTGGTGTCCAATCAGCCCCAGCATTTT. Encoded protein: CASSLVSNQPQHF.

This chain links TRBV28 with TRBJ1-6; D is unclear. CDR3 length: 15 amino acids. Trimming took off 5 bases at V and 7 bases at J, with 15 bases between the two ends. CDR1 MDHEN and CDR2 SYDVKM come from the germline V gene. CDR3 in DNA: TGTGCCAGCAGTGACCTCGAGAGGCCCAATTCACCCCTCCACTTT. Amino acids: CASSDLERPNSPLHF.

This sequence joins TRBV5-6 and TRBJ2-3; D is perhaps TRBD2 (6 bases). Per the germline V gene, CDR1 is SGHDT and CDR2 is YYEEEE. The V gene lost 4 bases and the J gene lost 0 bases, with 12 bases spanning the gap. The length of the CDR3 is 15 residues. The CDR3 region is CASSLPGTSTDTQYF. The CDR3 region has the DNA TGTGCCAGCAGCCTCCCCGGGACTAGCACAGATACGCAGTATTTT.

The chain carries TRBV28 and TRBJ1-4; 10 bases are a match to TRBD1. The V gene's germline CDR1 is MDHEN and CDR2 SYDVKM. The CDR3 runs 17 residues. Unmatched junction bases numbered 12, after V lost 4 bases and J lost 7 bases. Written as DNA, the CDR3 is TGTGCCAGCAGTTCCCCCGGGACAGGGGAGCGGTCTGAAAAACTGTTTTTT. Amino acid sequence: CASSSPGTGERSEKLFF.

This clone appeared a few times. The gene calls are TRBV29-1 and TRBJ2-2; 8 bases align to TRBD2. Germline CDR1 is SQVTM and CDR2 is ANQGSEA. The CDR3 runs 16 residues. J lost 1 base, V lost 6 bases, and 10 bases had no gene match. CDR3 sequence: CSVQSGGGLNTGELFF. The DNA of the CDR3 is TGCAGCGTCCAAAGCGGCGGGGGGTTGAACACCGGGGAGCTGTTTTTT.

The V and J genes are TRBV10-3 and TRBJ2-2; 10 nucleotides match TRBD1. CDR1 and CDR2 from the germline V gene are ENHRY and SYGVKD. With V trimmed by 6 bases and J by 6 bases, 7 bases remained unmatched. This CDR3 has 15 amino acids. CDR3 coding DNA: TGTGCCATCAGCGGAGGGACAGGGGTTGCCGGGGAGCTGTTTTTT. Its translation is CAISGGTGVAGELFF.

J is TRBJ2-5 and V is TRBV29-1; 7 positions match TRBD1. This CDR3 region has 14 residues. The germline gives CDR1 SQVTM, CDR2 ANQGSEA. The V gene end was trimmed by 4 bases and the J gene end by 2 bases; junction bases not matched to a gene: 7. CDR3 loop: CSVVRQGLQETQYF. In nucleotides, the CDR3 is TGCAGCGTTGTTCGACAGGGCTTACAAGAGACCCAGTACTTC.

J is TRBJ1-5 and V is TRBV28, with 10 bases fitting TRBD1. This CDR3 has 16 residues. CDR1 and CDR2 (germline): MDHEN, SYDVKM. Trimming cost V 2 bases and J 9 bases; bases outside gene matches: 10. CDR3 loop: CASSLPGTGDALPQHF. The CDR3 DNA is TGTGCCAGCAGTTTACCCGGGACAGGGGATGCGTTGCCCCAGCATTTT.